The rows below give T cell receptor beta chains drawn from one sample of a study of shared clonotypes between healthy human individuals. Profiling relied on immunoSEQ multiplex PCR, and the TCRdb table lists in-frame clones only, not all of them. This repertoire shows around 1.9 million clones, over 85% found once; its top ten account for approximately 1.6%. Material for sequencing was naive CD8+ T cells from PBMCs. These receptors all stem from a man aged 18 to 30 in good health. Some clones in this sample may be carry-over from other donors' samples. The CDR3 runs from the conserved cysteine through the conserved F or W. A D gene is named only where the DNA matches it firmly. Rows may omit the clone size; those that give it use once, few, many or a size class.

TRBV15,NA,TRBJ2-5,NA,CATSWASGPETQYF,TGTGCCACCAGCTGGGCCTCGGGTCCAGAGACCCAGTACTTC
TRBV28,NA,TRBJ1-1,NA,CASRELGLYTEAFF,TGTGCCAGCAGAGAGTTGGGGTTGTACACTGAAGCTTTCTTT
TRBV9,NA,TRBJ1-2,TRBD1,CASSARGQGNYGYTF,TGTGCCAGCAGCGCGAGAGGACAGGGGAACTATGGCTACACCTTC
TRBV28,NA,TRBJ2-3,NA,CASSRGGAFRTDTQYF,TGTGCCAGCAGTCGCGGAGGGGCTTTCAGGACAGATACGCAGTATTTT
TRBV28,NA,TRBJ2-3,TRBD1,CASGTGHRTSTDTQYF,TGTGCCAGTGGGACAGGGCATCGTACTAGCACAGATACGCAGTATTTT
TRBV7-3,NA,TRBJ2-1,TRBD2,CASSSRLAGGEQFF,TGTGCCAGCAGCTCACGACTAGCGGGAGGTGAGCAGTTCTTC
TRBV14,NA,TRBJ2-1,NA,CASSHLDGIHHEQFF,TGTGCCAGCAGCCACCTGGACGGCATCCACCATGAGCAGTTCTTC
TRBV6-1,NA,TRBJ2-7,NA,CASSESLAAAYEQYF,TGTGCCAGCAGTGAAAGCCTGGCGGCTGCCTACGAGCAGTACTTC
TRBV11-2,NA,TRBJ2-1,TRBD2,CASSLYLAGGYNEQFF,TGTGCCAGCAGCTTATATCTAGCGGGAGGTTACAATGAGCAGTTCTTC
TRBV27,NA,TRBJ2-2,NA,CASSLRGTGELFF,TGTGCCAGCAGTTTAAGGGGCACCGGGGAGCTGTTTTTT
TRBV7-9,NA,TRBJ1-4,NA,CASSLVDGATNEKLFF,TGTGCCAGCAGCTTAGTAGATGGGGCAACTAATGAAAAACTGTTTTTT
TRBV10-3,NA,TRBJ2-1,TRBD2,CAISTSGRANEQFF,TGTGCCATCAGCACTAGCGGGAGGGCCAATGAGCAGTTCTTC
TRBV7-9,NA,TRBJ2-1,TRBD2,CASSFYNGLAGGDEQFF,TGTGCCAGCAGCTTCTATAACGGACTAGCGGGAGGGGATGAGCAGTTCTTC
TRBV5-6,NA,TRBJ2-7,TRBD1,CASSWGQGGSYEQYF,TGTGCCAGCAGCTGGGGACAGGGAGGCTCCTACGAGCAGTACTTC
TRBV6-5,NA,TRBJ2-1,NA,CASSQIGRAGDEQFF,TGTGCCAGCAGTCAAATAGGACGGGCCGGCGATGAGCAGTTCTTC
TRBV27,NA,TRBJ1-5,TRBD1,CASSSGQGAWNQPQHF,TGTGCCAGCAGTTCCGGACAGGGGGCTTGGAATCAGCCCCAGCATTTT
TRBV6-1,NA,TRBJ1-4,NA,CASSQTRANEKLFF,TGTGCCAGCAGTCAAACCAGGGCTAATGAAAAACTGTTTTTT
TRBV7-2,NA,TRBJ2-3,NA,CASSLRGRGTDTQYF,TGTGCCAGCAGCTTAAGGGGAAGGGGCACAGATACGCAGTATTTT
TRBV14,NA,TRBJ2-6,NA,CASSLTGSGANVLTF,TGTGCCAGCAGCCTAACAGGGTCTGGGGCCAACGTCCTGACTTTC
TRBV11-2,NA,TRBJ2-1,NA,CASSLVRSRGNEQFF,TGTGCCAGCAGCTTAGTCAGGTCCAGGGGCAATGAGCAGTTCTTC
TRBV28,NA,TRBJ1-5,NA,CASSLGWHQPQHF,TGTGCCAGCAGTTTAGGATGGCATCAGCCCCAGCATTTT
TRBV11-2,NA,TRBJ1-1,NA,CASSLNAGLNTEAFF,TGTGCCAGCAGCTTAAATGCAGGTTTGAACACTGAAGCTTTCTTT
TRBV11-2,NA,TRBJ2-1,NA,CASSPPGHSYNEQFF,TGTGCCAGCAGTCCCCCGGGGCACTCCTACAATGAGCAGTTCTTC
TRBV6-5,NA,TRBJ2-7,NA,CASSYSRSSFSYEQYF,TGTGCCAGCAGTTACTCAAGGTCTTCCTTTTCCTACGAGCAGTACTTC
TRBV7-8,NA,TRBJ2-7,NA,CASSLAKIGEQYF,TGTGCCAGCAGCTTAGCCAAGATAGGGGAGCAGTACTTC
TRBV5-5,NA,TRBJ1-4,NA,CASSLSPGGPSPNEKLFF,TGTGCCAGCAGCTTGTCACCCGGTGGGCCTTCCCCTAATGAAAAACTGTTTTTT
TRBV2,NA,TRBJ2-1,NA,CASSPQNYNEQFF,TGTGCCAGCAGCCCCCAAAACTACAATGAGCAGTTCTTC
TRBV4-1,few,TRBJ2-1,TRBD2,CASSQEPGLAAYNEQFF,TGCGCCAGCAGCCAAGAACCGGGACTAGCGGCATACAATGAGCAGTTCTTC
TRBV27,NA,TRBJ2-7,NA,CASSYGRTYEQYF,TGTGCCAGCAGTTACGGCAGAACCTACGAGCAGTACTTC
TRBV2,NA,TRBJ1-2,TRBD1,CASSGPRDRAYGYTF,TGTGCCAGCAGTGGCCCCCGGGACAGGGCCTATGGCTACACCTTC
TRBV29-1,NA,TRBJ2-1,NA,CSVDKASYNEQFF,TGCAGCGTTGACAAGGCCTCCTACAATGAGCAGTTCTTC
TRBV7-9,NA,TRBJ1-4,NA,CASSPPRGGDEKLFF,TGTGCCAGCAGCCCCCCCCGGGGGGGGGATGAAAAACTGTTTTTT
TRBV28,NA,TRBJ2-7,TRBD1,CASSWTGTAYEQYF,TGTGCCAGCAGTTGGACCGGGACAGCCTACGAGCAGTACTTC
TRBV15,NA,TRBJ2-1,TRBD2,CATSSSGSGVYEQFF,TGTGCCACCAGCAGTAGCGGGAGCGGTGTCTATGAGCAGTTCTTC
TRBV4-2,once,TRBJ2-1,NA,CASSQVRLGVYNEQFF,TGTGCCAGCAGCCAGGTGAGACTAGGGGTCTACAATGAGCAGTTCTTC
TRBV2,NA,TRBJ2-2,NA,CASCGGIQGTGELFF,TGTGCCAGCTGTGGAGGGATCCAGGGGACCGGGGAGCTGTTTTTT
TRBV7-8,NA,TRBJ2-7,TRBD2,CASSSWDTSSGRLYEQYF,TGTGCCAGCAGCTCATGGGACACCTCTAGCGGGAGGCTCTACGAGCAGTACTTC
TRBV28,NA,TRBJ2-7,NA,CASSQPRTDYEQYF,TGTGCCAGCAGTCAACCGAGGACAGACTACGAGCAGTACTTC
TRBV27,NA,TRBJ1-5,NA,CASSFSRNQPQHF,TGTGCCAGCAGTTTTAGCAGAAATCAGCCCCAGCATTTT
TRBV10-2,NA,TRBJ1-1,NA,CASSESALNTEAFF,TGCGCCAGCAGTGAGTCGGCCCTAAACACTGAAGCTTTCTTT
TRBV19,NA,TRBJ1-5,TRBD1,CASSTGTGGPGNQPQHF,TGTGCCAGTAGTACGGGAACAGGGGGCCCGGGCAATCAGCCCCAGCATTTT
TRBV28,NA,TRBJ2-7,NA,CASSQGVGPYEQYF,TGTGCCAGCAGTCAAGGGGTGGGGCCCTACGAGCAGTACTTC
TRBV7-9,NA,TRBJ1-1,TRBD1,CASSLGQGVTEAFF,TGTGCCAGCAGCTTAGGACAGGGTGTCACTGAAGCTTTCTTT